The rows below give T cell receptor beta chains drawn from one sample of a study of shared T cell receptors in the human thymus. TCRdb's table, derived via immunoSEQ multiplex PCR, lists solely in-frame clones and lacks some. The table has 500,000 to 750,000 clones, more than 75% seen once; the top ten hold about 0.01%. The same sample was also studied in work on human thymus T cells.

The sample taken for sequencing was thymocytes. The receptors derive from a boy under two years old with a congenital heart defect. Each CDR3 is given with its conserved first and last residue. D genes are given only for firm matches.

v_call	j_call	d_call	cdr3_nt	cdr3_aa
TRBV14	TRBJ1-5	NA	TGTGCCAGCAGCCAAGATAGACGACTCCGGGTTAGCAATCAGCCCCAGCATTTT	CASSQDRRLRVSNQPQHF
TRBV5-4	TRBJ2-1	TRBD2	TGTGCCAGCGGACTAGCGGGAGATGAGCAGTTCTTC	CASGLAGDEQFF
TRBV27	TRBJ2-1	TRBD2	TGTGCCAGCAGTTTTCTGGTACTAGCGGGTGGTGTATCCTACAATGAGCAGTTCTTC	CASSFLVLAGGVSYNEQFF
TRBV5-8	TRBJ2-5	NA	TGTGCCAGCAGCTACCCTCGGGGGAGAGAGACCCAGTACTTC	CASSYPRGRETQYF
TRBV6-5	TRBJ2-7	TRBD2	TGTGCCAGCACCCCTTCGGGGAGGGTCTACGAGCAGTACTTC	CASTPSGRVYEQYF
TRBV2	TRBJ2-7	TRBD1	TGTGCCAGCTTTTTTCTCTACGCGAGGGGGCCAGTGAAGTACTTC	CASFFLYARGPVKYF
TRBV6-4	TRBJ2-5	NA	TGTGCCAGCAGTGACTGGCCTTATCAAGAGACCCAGTACTTC	CASSDWPYQETQYF
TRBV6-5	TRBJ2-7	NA	TGTGCCAGCAGTTACTCCCAAGTACCGAGCTACGAGCAGTACTTC	CASSYSQVPSYEQYF
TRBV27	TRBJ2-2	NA	TGTGCCAGCAGTTCACAGGGCTTCGACACCGGGGAGCTGTTTTTT	CASSSQGFDTGELFF
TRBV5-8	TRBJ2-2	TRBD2	TGTGCCAGCAGCTTGTCTACGGGAGGGCCGACCGGGGAGCTGTTTTTT	CASSLSTGGPTGELFF
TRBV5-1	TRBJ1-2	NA	TGCGCCAGCAGCATAGGCCCACACTCCCCGGGGGGCTACACCTTC	CASSIGPHSPGGYTF
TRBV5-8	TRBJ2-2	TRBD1	TGTGCCAGCAGCTCCTCAGGGGGCGAGACCGGGGAGCTGTTTTTT	CASSSSGGETGELFF
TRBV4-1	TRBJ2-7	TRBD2	TGCGCCAGCAGCCAGGGACTAGCGGGACGGTACGAGCAGTACTTC	CASSQGLAGRYEQYF